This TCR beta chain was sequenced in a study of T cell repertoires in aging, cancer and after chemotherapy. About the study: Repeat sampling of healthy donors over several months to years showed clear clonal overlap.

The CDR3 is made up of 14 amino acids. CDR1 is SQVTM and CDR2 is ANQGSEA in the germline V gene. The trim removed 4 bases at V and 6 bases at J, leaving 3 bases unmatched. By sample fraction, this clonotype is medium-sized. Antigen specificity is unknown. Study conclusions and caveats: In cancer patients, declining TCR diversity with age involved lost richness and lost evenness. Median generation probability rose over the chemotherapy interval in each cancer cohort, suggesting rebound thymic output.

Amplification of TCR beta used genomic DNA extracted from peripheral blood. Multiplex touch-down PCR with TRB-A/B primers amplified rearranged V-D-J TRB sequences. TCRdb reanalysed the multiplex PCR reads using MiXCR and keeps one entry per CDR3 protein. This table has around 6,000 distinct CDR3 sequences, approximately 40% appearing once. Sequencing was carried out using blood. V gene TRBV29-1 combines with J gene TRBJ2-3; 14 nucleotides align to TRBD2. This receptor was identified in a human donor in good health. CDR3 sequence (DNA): TGCAGCGTTGGGACTAGCGGGGGGAGCGATACGCAGTATTTT. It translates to CSVGTSGGSDTQYF.